This TCR beta chain is drawn from a study of blood T cell repertoires in COVID-19. The wider study: T cells, B-cell-depleted T cells, or PBMCs provided the cDNA or gDNA that served as material.

This CDR3 is built from 12 residues. V dropped 5 bases and J dropped 14; count of bases not matched to a gene: 9. As processed by the authors: Nucleated cell number was recorded as an estimate derived from reference gene primer amplification. The data were produced by immunoSEQ multiplex PCR, yet TCRdb's version contains in-frame clones alone and is incomplete. That table is the source of V, J and clone size, and D and trimming were worked out from the DNA. The repertoire holds about 140,000 clones, just under 85% seen once, with more than 3% in the top ten. The chain couples TRBV12-3 or TRBV12-4 to TRBJ2-1; 7 bases match TRBD2. The sequenced sample was PBMCs or T cells enriched from blood (not recorded which). The TCR sequence derives from a woman between 50 and 59 years old with acute COVID-19. The CDR3 spells CASSPSGTVEFF. The CDR3 DNA follows: TGTGCCAGCAGTCCGAGCGGGACGGTTGAGTTCTTC.